The text below deals with one TCR beta chain. Its antigen remains unknown. The data were obtained in a study of human thymus T cells. Study-wide results and caveats: The authors found apparently biased V and J gene usage in thymic and blood repertoires. Related research reported highly overlapping thymic repertoires among unrelated individuals.

This CDR3 spans 18 amino acids. CDR1 and CDR2 from the germline V gene are PRHDT and FYEKMQ (reference sequence). Trimming shortened V by 3 bases and J by 0 bases, and 20 bases separated the two germline ends. Obtained as resections during corrective heart surgery, the thymus tissue was then studied. The donor group consisted of healthy Finnish infants who were having corrective surgery for congenital heart defects. TCRdb keeps only in-frame clones here, not all; method: immunoSEQ multiplex PCR. The data contain about 120,000 clones, approximately 96% of them seen just once; the ten biggest clones take up 0.02% to 0.03%.

The chain joins TRBV13 to TRBJ1-1; D unresolved. Material: thymus tissue. This TCR came from a boy under two years old with a congenital heart defect but otherwise immunologically healthy. The CDR3 protein is CASSFAPTRPRMNTEAFF. DNA of the CDR3: TGTGCCAGCAGCTTTGCGCCCACACGGCCGCGAATGAACACTGAAGCTTTCTTT.